Shown below are 2 T cell receptor beta chains from a single sample sequenced in a study of blood T cell repertoires in COVID-19. The protocol was immunoSEQ multiplex PCR, while the TCRdb copy is restricted to in-frame clones and leaves out a portion. The data contain 380,000 or so clones, approximately 86% of them seen just once; the ten biggest clones take up about 7.6%. Specimen: peripheral blood. These receptors were collected from a woman aged 60 to 75 with COVID-19, enrolled during active disease.

The rearrangement joins TRBV18 to TRBJ1-3; 8 positions agree with TRBD1. The CDR3 consists of 14 residues. Losses at the gene ends were 3 bases for V and 3 bases for J; bases not matched to a gene: 1. Germline V gene data show CDR1 as KGHSH and CDR2 as LQKENI. CDR3 sequence reads: CASSPTGVGNTIYF. CDR3 in DNA: TGTGCCAGCTCACCGACAGGGGTTGGAAACACCATATATTTT.

The chain combines TRBV19 with TRBJ2-1; D is unresolved. Germline CDR1 and CDR2: LNHDA and SQIVND (reference sequence). CDR3 length equals 14 residues. V was trimmed by 5 bases and J by 4 bases, leaving 12 bases between them. CDR3: CASSLTELYNEQFF. DNA for the CDR3: TGTGCCAGTAGTCTTACAGAACTGTACAATGAGCAGTTCTTC.